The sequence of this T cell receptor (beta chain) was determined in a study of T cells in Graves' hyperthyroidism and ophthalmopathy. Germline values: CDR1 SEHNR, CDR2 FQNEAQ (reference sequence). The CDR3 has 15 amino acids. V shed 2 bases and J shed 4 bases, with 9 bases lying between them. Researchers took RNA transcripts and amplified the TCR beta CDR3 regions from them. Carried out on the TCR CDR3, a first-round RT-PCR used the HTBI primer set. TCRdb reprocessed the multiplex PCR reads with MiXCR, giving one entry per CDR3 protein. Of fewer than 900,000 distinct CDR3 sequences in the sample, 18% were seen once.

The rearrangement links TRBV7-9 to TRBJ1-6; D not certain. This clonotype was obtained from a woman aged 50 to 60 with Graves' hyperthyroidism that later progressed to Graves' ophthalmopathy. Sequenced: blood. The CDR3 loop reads CASSLMTEYNSPLHF. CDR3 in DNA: TGTGCCAGCAGCTTAATGACCGAGTATAATTCACCCCTCCACTTT.